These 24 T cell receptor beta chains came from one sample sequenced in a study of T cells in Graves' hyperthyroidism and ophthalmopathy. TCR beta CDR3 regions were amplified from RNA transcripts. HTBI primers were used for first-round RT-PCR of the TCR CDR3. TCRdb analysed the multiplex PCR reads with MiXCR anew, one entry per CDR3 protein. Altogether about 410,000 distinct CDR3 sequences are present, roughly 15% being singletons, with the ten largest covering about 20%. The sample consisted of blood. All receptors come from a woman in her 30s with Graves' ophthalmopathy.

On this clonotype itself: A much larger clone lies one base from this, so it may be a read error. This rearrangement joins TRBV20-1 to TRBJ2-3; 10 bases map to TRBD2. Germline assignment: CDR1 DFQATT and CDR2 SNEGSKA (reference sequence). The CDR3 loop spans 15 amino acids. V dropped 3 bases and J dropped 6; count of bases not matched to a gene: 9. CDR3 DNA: TGCAGTGCTAGTATCCTAGCGGGGGAGGTGGATACGCAGTATTTT. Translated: CSASILAGEVDTQYF.

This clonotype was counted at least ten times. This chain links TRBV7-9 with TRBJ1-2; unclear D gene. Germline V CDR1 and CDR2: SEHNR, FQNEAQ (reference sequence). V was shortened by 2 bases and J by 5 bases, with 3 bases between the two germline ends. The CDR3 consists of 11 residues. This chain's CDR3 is CASSLQYGYTF. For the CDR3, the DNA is TGTGCCAGCAGCTTACAGTATGGCTACACCTTC.

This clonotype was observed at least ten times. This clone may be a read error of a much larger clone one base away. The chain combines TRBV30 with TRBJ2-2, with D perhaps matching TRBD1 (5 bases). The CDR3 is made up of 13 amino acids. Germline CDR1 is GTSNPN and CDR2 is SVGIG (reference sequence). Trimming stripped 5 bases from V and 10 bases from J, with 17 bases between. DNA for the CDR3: TGTGCCTGGGCCTTGGGGCTACCCGAGGAGCTGTTTTTT. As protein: CAWALGLPEELFF.

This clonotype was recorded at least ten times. CDR3 residues: CASSWTGKEAFF. CDR3 sequence (DNA): TGTGCCAGCAGCTGGACAGGCAAAGAAGCTTTCTTT. The chain is built from TRBV7-9 and TRBJ1-1, with 7 bases aligning to TRBD1. The CDR3 has 12 amino acids. Germline CDR1 is SEHNR and CDR2 is FQNEAQ (reference sequence). J gave up 8 bases and V 4 bases, and 4 bases lay outside the gene matches.

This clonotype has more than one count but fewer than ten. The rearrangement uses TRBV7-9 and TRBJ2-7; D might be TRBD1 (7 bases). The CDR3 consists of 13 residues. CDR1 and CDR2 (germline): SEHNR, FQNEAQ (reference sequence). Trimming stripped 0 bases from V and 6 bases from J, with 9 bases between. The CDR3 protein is CASSLARGVEQYF. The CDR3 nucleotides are TGTGCCAGCAGCTTAGCCAGGGGGGTCGAGCAGTACTTC.

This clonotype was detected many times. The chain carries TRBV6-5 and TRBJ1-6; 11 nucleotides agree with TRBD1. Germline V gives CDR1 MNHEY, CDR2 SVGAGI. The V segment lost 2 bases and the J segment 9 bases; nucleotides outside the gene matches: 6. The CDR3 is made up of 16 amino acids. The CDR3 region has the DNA TGTGCCAGCAGTTACAGAGGACAGGGGGCGCGTTCACCCCTCCACTTT. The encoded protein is CASSYRGQGARSPLHF.

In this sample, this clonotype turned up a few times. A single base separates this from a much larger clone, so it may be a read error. CDR3 sequence reads: CAGSPIRNEQFF. The CDR3 DNA sequence: TGTGCCGGCAGTCCTATTCGGAATGAGCAGTTCTTC. The chain combines TRBV12-3 or TRBV12-4 with TRBJ2-1, with unresolved D. This CDR3 contains 12 residues.

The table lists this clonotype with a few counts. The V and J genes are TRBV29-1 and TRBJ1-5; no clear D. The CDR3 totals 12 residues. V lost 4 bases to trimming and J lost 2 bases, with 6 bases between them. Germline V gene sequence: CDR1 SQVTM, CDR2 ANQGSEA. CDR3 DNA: TGCAGCGTTGGGTGGGGCAATCAGCCCCAGCATTTT. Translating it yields CSVGWGNQPQHF.

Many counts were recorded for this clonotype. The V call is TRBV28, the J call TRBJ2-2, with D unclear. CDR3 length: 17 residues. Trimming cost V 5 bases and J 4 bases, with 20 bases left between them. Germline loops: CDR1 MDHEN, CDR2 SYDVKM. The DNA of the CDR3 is TGTGCCAGCAGTATCCAAACGGCAGGTTCGGGCACCGGGGAGCTGTTTTTT. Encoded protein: CASSIQTAGSGTGELFF.

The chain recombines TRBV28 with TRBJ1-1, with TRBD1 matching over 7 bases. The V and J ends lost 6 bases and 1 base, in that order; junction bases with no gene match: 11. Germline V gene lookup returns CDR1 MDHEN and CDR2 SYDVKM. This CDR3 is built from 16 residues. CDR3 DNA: TGTGCCAGCAGGAGACGAACAGGGGTTGGGAACACTGAAGCTTTCTTT. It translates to CASRRRTGVGNTEAFF.

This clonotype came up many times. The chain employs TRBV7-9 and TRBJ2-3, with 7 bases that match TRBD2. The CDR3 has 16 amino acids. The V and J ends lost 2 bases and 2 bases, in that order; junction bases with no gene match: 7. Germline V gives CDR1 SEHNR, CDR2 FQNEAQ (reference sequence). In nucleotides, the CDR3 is TGTGCCAGCAGCTTATCACGGGGGGAATTCACAGATACGCAGTATTTT. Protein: CASSLSRGEFTDTQYF.

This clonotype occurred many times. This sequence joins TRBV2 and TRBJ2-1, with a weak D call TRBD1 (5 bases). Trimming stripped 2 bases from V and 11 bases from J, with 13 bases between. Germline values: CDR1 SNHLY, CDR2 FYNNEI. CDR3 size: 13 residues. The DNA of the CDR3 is TGTGCCAGCAGTGAAACACAGGCCCCCAAGCAGTTCTTC. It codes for CASSETQAPKQFF.

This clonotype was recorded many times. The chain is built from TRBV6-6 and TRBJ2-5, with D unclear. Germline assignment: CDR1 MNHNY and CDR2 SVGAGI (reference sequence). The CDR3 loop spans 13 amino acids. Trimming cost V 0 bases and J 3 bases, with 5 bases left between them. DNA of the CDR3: TGTGCCAGCAGTTACTCGACCGAAGAGACCCAGTACTTC. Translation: CASSYSTEETQYF.

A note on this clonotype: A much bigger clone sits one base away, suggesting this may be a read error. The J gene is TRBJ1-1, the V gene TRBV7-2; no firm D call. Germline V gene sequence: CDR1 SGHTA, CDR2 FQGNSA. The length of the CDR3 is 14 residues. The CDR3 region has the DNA TGTGCCAGCAGCTTAAGAGAAAAGGCCACTGAAGCTTCCTTT. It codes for CASSLREKATEASF. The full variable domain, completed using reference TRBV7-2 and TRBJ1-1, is GAGVSQSPSNKVTEKGKDVELRCDPISGHTALYWYRQSLGQGLEFLIYFQGNSAPDKSGLPSDRFSAERTGGSVSTLTIQRTQQEDSAVYLCASSLREKATEASFGQGTRLTVV.

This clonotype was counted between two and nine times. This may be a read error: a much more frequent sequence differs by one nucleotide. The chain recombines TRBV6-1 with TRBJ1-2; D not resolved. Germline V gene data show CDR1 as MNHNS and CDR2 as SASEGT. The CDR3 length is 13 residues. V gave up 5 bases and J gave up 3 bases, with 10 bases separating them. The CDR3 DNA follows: TGTGCCAGCAGTCACGGGGAGGACTATGGCTACACCTTC. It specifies CASSHGEDYGYTF.

CDR3 loop: CASSLLLAANTGELFF. In DNA form, the CDR3 reads TGTGCCAGCAGTTTGTTGTTAGCAGCGAACACCGGGGAGCTGTTTTTT. The chain employs TRBV5-6 and TRBJ2-2; D ambiguous. CDR1 SGHDT and CDR2 YYEEEE come from the germline V gene. This CDR3 has 16 residues. V gave up 5 bases and J gave up 0 bases, with 14 bases separating them.

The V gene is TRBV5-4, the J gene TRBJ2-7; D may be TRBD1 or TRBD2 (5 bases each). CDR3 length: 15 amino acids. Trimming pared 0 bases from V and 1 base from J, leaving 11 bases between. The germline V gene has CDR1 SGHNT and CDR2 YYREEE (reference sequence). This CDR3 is CASSLAGTVSYEQYF. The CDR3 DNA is TGTGCCAGCAGCTTGGCCGGGACGGTATCCTACGAGCAGTACTTC. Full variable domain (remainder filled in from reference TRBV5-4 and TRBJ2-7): ETGVTQSPTHLIKTRGQQVTLRCSSQSGHNTVSWYQQALGQGPQFIFQYYREEENGRGNFPPRFSGLQFPNYSSELNVNALELDDSALYLCASSLAGTVSYEQYFGPGTRLTVT.

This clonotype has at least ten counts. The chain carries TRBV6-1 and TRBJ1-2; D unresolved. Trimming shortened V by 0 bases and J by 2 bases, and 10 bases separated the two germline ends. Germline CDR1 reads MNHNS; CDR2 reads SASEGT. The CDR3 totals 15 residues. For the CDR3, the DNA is TGTGCCAGCAGTGAAGCCTTCGGGAAAAACTATGGCTACACCTTC. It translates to CASSEAFGKNYGYTF.

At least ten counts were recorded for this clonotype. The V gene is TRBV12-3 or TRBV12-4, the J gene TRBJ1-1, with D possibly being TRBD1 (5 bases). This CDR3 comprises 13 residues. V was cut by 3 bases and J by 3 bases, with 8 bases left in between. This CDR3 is CASSLTEYTEAFF. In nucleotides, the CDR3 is TGTGCCAGCAGTTTGACAGAATACACTGAAGCTTTCTTT.

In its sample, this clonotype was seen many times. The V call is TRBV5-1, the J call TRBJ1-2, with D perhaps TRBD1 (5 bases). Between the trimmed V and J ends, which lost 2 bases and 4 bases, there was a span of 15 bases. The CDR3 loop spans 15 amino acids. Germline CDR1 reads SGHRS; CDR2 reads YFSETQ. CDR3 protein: CASSLTGALGYGYTF. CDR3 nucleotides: TGCGCCAGCAGCTTAACAGGAGCCTTAGGCTATGGCTACACCTTC.

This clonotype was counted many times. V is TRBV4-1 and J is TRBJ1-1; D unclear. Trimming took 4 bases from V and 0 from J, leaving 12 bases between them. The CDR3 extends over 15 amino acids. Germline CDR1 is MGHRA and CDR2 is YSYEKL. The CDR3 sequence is CASSRIPVMNTEAFF. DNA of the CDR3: TGCGCCAGCAGCCGCATCCCGGTTATGAACACTGAAGCTTTCTTT.

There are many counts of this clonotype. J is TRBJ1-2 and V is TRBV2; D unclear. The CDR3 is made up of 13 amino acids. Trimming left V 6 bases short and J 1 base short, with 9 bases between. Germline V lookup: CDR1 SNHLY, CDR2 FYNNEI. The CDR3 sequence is CASRGGDNYGYTF. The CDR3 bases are TGTGCCAGCAGGGGCGGGGATAACTATGGCTACACCTTC.

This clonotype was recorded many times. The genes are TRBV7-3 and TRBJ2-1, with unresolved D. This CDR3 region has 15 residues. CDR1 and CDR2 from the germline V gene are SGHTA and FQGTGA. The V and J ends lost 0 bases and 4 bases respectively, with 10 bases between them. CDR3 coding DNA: TGTGCCAGCAGCTTAACGCCCGACGGTTACAATGAGCAGTTCTTC. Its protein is CASSLTPDGYNEQFF.

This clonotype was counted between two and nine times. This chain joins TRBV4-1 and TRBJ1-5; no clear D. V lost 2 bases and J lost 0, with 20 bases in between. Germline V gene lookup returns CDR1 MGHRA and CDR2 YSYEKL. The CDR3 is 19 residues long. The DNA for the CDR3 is TGCGCCAGCAGCCAATACCCCATAGCGGGCGGTTATAGCAATCAGCCCCAGCATTTT. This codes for CASSQYPIAGGYSNQPQHF.